Sequencing of this T cell receptor beta chain was carried out in a study of monozygotic twins with inflammatory bowel disease (dated by TCRdb to the late 2010s). Background for the entire study: The full study comprised 30 or so monozygotic twin pairs: nine German pairs (four IBD-concordant, five IBD-discordant) and 19 IBD-discordant Danish pairs. Within discordant pairs, disease-associated traits were sought mainly by comparing IBD patients with their genetically identical healthy co-twins. Each individual had, on average, about 151 000 unique TCRalpha sequences and 181 000 unique TCRbeta sequences available for analysis.

From each donor, a roughly 2.5 ml peripheral blood sample was drawn into PAXgene tubes and stored at -80 degrees C. Without T cell sorting, total RNA was isolated from whole blood using the PAXgene blood miRNA kit on an automated QIAcube. Peripheral blood from monozygotic twin pairs concordant or discordant for inflammatory bowel disease was subjected to deep TCRalpha and TCRbeta repertoire profiling with unique molecular barcoding. Smoking habits were recorded for all twin pairs, and each individual was classified as a current, former or never smoker. Libraries were prepared through 5' RACE. Each TCR library was prepared from around 3,400 ng of total RNA. For each sample, cDNA was synthesized in eight separate reactions using SMARTScribe reverse transcriptase. Unique molecular identifiers containing a 6-nucleotide sample barcode were introduced through template switching during cDNA synthesis. TCRalpha and TCRbeta cDNA was amplified by two nested PCRs of around 15 and 9 cycles, with bead purification after each PCR. Before amplification, cDNA was treated with uracil DNA-glycosylase and purified using the QIAquick PCR purification kit. In the second PCR, Illumina TruSeq-compatible adapters and sample-specific barcodes were added. Library quality and concentration were assessed using TapeStation and Qubit, and roughly 5 ng of each library was pooled. Sequencing of pooled libraries was carried out on an Illumina HiSeq2500 single-index Rapid Run using 2 x 100 bp reads and custom sequencing primers. On the authors' methods: UMI-based consensus assembly with MiGEC version 1.2.6 was used to correct PCR and sequencing errors. V(D)J alignment, clonotype assembly and CDR3 extraction were performed with MiXCR version 2.1.1. Gene usage, clonotype sharing and MAIT/NKT TCR abundance were normalised by analysing the top 1000, 10 000 and 20 000 clonotypes per sample. After downsampling to 27 000 UMIs, diversity was calculated as the inverse Simpson index using the vegan R package. Statistical testing used paired Mann-Whitney U tests on the discordant twin pairs and applied Benjamini-Hochberg correction for multiple testing. Based on TCRdb reprocessing of the reads, there is one entry per CDR3 protein sequence, and DNA is missing. TCRdb's processing, not the study's, gives the V and J calls here. This sample's records show just under 45,000 distinct CDR3 sequences. Clones ranked in the top ten supply approximately 5.8% of the sample.

Results the study describes overall, beyond this receptor: Because patients received different immunosuppressive treatments, the repertoires may have picked up extra background noise and variability between individuals. IBD patients shared fewer clonotypes with other individuals than healthy twins did, most markedly in patients showing signs of disease activity. No single strong signal or clonotype linked to IBD turned up in the results, so the idea that one exists was not supported. No difference in repertoire similarity was observed between concordant and discordant twins, possibly owing to limited statistical power. Measured by the inverse Simpson index, TCRbeta repertoire diversity was lower in IBD patients than in their healthy co-twins. Different T cell subtypes could not be distinguished in the analysis.

In the case of this clonotype: Its antigen remains undetermined.

The CDR3 has 15 amino acids, counting the end cysteine and phenylalanine. No DNA sequence was recorded. Per the germline V gene, SGHRS is the CDR1 and YFSETQ is the CDR2. The sequence derives from a human donor with ulcerative colitis or Crohn's disease, or a healthy co-twin of an affected twin (not recorded which). The sequenced sample was blood. The chain is encoded by TRBV5-1 joined to TRBJ2-3; TCRdb's D gene call, TRBD1, goes unchecked for lack of DNA. The CDR3 region: CASSLDGGPTDTQYF.